This TCR beta chain was profiled in a study of identical twins (dated by TCRdb to 2016 to 2018). In the study overall: To test whether fetal clonotypes persist, the study used deep sequencing on TCR alpha and beta repertoires from monozygotic twins, unrelated adults of various ages, and cord blood. To rule out contamination, the twin experiments were replicated at different times with different library preparation protocols. Paper-wide results and their limitations: Zero-insertion analyses could be partly confounded by invariant T cells such as MAIT and iNKT, although diverse VJ usage argued against such confounding for most clonotypes. In monozygotic twins, recombination models systematically underestimated out-of-frame TCR alpha sharing, but the models matched the sharing seen between unrelated individuals. Fewer insertions were carried by abundant cord blood beta clonotypes; a weaker similar trend was observed in young adult naive repertoires, while no such trend was observed in memory repertoires. A weaker excess of twin sharing was found in beta out-of-frame sequences because the signal-to-noise ratio was lowered by fewer shared sequences. Conclusions relied on cross-sectional statistical analysis, since the same donors could not be followed over many years. Compared with coincidental sharing between unrelated individuals, out-of-frame TCR alpha sequences shared between twins showed an excess of sequences with low generation probability.

This clonotype was detected a few times. Which antigen it targets is not known. It has no much larger one-base neighbor in the sample; base qualities were not kept. Every donor in the study was a healthy Caucasian. Three pairs of female monozygotic twins, all aged about 18 to 29 years, made up the twin cohort. Peripheral blood mononuclear cells were used as the source from which RNA for TCR libraries was isolated. The CDR3 has 17 amino acids, counting the end cysteine and phenylalanine. The read is trimmed to its CDR3 DNA, 51 bases read in frame from base 1. V is reduced by 1 base and J by 7 bases, leaving a spacing of 20 bases between them. CDR1 and CDR2, per the germline V gene, are SGHVS and FQNEAQ. The method was 5' RACE. For sequencing, an Illumina HiSeq 2000 was employed. Template switching introduced a universal primer binding site; the final cDNA contained a unique molecular identifier, enabling accurate counting of TCR cDNA molecules. Specific primers in the conserved constant-segment region were used to synthesize first-strand cDNA for the TCR alpha and beta chains. Each cDNA library was double barcoded, with a SMART-Mk sample barcode plus Illumina barcodes, to control for contamination. Two successive PCR steps introduced TruSeq adapter sequences along with Illumina sample barcodes. Sequencing of the TCR alpha and beta cDNA libraries was done on the Illumina HiSeq platform using custom primers. The published analysis was carried out like this. Raw reads were processed with MiGEC to extract unique molecular identifiers, and MiXCR was used to determine CDR3 positions. Recombination models were inferred per individual with the repgenHMM and IGoR tools using an EM algorithm. Shared clonotype analysis was performed with the tcR package in R, normalizing sharing by the product of cloneset sizes. Out-of-frame nonproductive sequences were analyzed to study raw recombination free of thymic and clonal selection effects. TCRdb's own reprocessing of the public reads used fastp at Q25 and MiXCR and kept productive beta chains. Each CDR3 protein gets just one entry, which takes the most common genes and DNA from the rows behind it. For this entry, the V and J calls and clone size follow TCRdb and not the study's own pipeline. The sample records over 550,000 distinct CDR3 sequences, around 7.4% of which are singletons. The ten largest account for over 1.5% of the sample.

Separately, the same data were catalogued under a study of yellow fever vaccine responses in identical twins. The second paper states: According to the authors, in identical twins the way T cells responded to vaccination appeared partly convergent and partly personalized. In the study, vaccine-responding T cell clones were precisely tracked in identical twins.

Material for sequencing was PBMCs. This receptor was obtained from a woman aged 18-29 years in good health. The V and J segments used are TRBV7-8 and TRBJ2-1; the D gene is possibly TRBD2, with 6 bases matching. The nucleotides are TGTGCCAGCAGCTTAGTAGAGCGTGGCGGAGGAGGGAATGAGCAGTTCTTC. It encodes CASSLVERGGGGNEQFF.